This paragraph reports one TCR beta chain. Its antigen is as yet unknown. This sample is part of a study of cytotoxic CD8 clonotypes in ibrutinib-treated CLL. Notes on the study in general: Clonotypes that were public were uncommon, and they contracted or stayed stable on treatment.

Trimming left V 6 bases short and J 2 bases short, with 11 bases between. The CDR3 covers 13 residues. CDR1 is SGHRS, CDR2 YFSETQ, per germline. The method was immunoSEQ multiplex PCR; TCRdb's version includes in-frame clones alone and lacks a portion of them. The table has just over 200,000 clones, over 65% seen once. The V and J genes are TRBV5-1 and TRBJ1-1, with D possibly matching TRBD1 (6 bases). The receptor was isolated from a human donor with chronic lymphocytic leukemia. This sample comprised PBMCs, obtained after 12 months of ibrutinib treatment. CDR3 in amino acids: CASNLQGNTEAFF. For the CDR3, the DNA is TGCGCCAGCAACTTACAGGGTAACACTGAAGCTTTCTTT.